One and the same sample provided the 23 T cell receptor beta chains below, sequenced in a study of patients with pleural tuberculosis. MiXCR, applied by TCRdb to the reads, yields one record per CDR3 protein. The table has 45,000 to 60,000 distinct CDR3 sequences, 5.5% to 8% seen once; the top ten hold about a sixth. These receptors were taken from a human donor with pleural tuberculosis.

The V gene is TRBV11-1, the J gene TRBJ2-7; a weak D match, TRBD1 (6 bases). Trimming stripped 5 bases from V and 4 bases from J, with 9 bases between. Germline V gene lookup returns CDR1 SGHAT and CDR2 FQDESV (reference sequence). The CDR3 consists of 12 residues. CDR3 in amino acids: CASSPDRYEQYF. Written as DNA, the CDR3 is TGTGCCAGCAGCCCCGACAGGTACGAGCAGTACTTC.

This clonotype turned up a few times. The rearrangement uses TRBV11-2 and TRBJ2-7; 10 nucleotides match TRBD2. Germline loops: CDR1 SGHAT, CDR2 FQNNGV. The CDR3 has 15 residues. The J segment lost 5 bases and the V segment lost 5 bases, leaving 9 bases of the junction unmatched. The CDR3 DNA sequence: TGTGCCAGCAGCCCCCCGGCTAGCGGGAGCAACGAGCAGTACTTC. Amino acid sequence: CASSPPASGSNEQYF.

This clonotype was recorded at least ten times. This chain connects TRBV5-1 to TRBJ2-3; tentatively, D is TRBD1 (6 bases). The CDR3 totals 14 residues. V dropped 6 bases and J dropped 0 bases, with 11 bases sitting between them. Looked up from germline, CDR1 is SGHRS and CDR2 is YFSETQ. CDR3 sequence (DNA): TGCGCCAGCACCCCGGACAGTAGCACAGATACGCAGTATTTT. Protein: CASTPDSSTDTQYF.

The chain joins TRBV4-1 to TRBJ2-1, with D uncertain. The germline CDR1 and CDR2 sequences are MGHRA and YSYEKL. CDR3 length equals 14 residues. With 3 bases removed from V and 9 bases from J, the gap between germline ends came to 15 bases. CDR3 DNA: TGCGCCAGCAGCCAGAGGAGTGGGGTGGGTGAGCAGTTCTTC. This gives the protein CASSQRSGVGEQFF.

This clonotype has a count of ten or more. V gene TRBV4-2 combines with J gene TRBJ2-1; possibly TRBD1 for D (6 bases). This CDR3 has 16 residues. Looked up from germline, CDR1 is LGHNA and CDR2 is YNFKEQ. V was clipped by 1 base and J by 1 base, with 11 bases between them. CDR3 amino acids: CASSQVWGRSYNEQFF. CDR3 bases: TGTGCCAGCAGCCAAGTGTGGGGGCGTTCCTACAATGAGCAGTTCTTC.

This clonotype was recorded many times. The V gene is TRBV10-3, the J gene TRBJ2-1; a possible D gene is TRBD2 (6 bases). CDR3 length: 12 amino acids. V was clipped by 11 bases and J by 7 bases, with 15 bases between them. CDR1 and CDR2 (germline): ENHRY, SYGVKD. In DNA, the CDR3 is TGTGCCGGAGGGCCTGATTTTAATGAGCAGTTCTTC. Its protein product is CAGGPDFNEQFF.

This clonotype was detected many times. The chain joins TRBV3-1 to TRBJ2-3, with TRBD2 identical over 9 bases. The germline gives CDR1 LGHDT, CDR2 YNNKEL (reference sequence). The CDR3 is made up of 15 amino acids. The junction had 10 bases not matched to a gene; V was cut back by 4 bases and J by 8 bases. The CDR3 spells CASSPRLAEGGTQYF. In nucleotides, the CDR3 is TGTGCCAGCAGCCCTCGACTAGCGGAGGGGGGTACGCAGTATTTT.

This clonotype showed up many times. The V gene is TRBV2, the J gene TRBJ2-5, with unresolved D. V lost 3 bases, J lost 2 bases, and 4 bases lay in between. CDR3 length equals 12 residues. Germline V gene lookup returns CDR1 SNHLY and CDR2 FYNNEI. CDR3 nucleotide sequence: TGTGCCAGCAGTGAGGGTCAAGAGACCCAGTACTTC. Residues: CASSEGQETQYF.

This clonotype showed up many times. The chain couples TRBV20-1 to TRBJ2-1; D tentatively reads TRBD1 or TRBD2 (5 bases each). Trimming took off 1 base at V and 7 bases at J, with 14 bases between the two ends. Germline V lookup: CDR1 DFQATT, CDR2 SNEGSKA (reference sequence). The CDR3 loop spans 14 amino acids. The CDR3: CSARVGGWGNEQFF. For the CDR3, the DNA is TGCAGTGCTAGAGTCGGCGGGTGGGGGAATGAGCAGTTCTTC.

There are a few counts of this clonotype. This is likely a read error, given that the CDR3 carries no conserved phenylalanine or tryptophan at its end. This chain's CDR3 is CASPKPGHCSYEQYL. The CDR3 region has the DNA TGTGCCAGCCCTAAACCGGGACACTGTAGCTACGAGCAGTACCTC. V gene TRBV28 combines with J gene TRBJ2-7; possible D gene TRBD1, 6 bases. CDR1 is MDHEN, CDR2 SYDVKM, per germline. The CDR3 totals 15 residues. V lost 8 bases and J 3 bases, leaving 20 bases between the germline ends.

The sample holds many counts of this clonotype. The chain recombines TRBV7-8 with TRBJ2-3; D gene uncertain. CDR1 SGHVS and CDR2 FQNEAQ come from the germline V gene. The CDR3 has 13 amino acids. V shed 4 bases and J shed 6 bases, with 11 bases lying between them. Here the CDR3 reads CASSSQNTDTQYF. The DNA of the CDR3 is TGTGCCAGCAGCTCCCAGAATACGGATACGCAGTATTTT.

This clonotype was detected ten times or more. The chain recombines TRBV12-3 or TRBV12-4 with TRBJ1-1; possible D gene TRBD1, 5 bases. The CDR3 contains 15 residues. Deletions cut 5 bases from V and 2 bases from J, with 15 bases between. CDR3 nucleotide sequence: TGTGCCAGCAGTCCACGACAGCTAGGCAACACTGAAGCTTTCTTT. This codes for CASSPRQLGNTEAFF.

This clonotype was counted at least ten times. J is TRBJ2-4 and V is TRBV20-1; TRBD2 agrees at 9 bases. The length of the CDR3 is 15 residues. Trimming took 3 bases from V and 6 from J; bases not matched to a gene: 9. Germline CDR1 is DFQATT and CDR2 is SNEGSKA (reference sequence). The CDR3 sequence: CSARFGGRVGNIQYF. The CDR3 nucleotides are TGCAGTGCTAGGTTCGGCGGGAGGGTCGGAAACATTCAGTACTTC.

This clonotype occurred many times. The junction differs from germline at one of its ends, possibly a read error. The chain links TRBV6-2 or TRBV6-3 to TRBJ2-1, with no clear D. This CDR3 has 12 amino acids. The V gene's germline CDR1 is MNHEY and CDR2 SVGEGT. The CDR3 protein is CASNYRAEEQFF. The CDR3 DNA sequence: TGTGCCAGCAATTACCGAGCAGAAGAGCAGTTCTTC.

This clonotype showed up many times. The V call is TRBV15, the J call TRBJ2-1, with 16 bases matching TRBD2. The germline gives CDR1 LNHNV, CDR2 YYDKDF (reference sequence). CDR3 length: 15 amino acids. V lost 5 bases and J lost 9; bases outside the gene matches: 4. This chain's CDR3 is CATSWGLAGGSEQFF. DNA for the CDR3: TGTGCCACCAGCTGGGGACTAGCGGGAGGGAGTGAGCAGTTCTTC.

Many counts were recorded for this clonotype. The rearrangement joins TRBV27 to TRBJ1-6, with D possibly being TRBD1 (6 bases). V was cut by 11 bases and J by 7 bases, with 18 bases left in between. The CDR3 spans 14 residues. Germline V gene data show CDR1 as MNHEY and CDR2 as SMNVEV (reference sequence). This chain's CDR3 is CAVAGALQNSPLHF. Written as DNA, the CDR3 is TGTGCCGTCGCGGGGGCACTACAGAATTCACCCCTCCACTTT.

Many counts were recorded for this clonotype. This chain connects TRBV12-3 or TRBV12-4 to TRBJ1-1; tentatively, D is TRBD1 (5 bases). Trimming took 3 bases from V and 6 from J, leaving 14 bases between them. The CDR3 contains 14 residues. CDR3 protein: CASSLGLGLPEAFF. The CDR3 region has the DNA TGTGCCAGCAGTTTGGGTTTGGGGCTCCCTGAAGCTTTCTTT.

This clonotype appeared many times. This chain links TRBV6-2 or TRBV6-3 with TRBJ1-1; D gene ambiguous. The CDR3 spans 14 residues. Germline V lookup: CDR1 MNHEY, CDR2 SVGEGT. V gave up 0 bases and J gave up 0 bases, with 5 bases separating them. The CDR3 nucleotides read TGTGCCAGCAGTTACTCCTCAGTGAACACTGAAGCTTTCTTT. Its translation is CASSYSSVNTEAFF.

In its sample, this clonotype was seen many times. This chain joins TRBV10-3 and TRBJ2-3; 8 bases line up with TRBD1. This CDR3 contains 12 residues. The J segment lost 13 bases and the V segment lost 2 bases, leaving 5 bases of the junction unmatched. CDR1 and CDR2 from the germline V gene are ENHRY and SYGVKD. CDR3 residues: CAISEGSGGKYF. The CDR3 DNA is TGTGCCATCAGTGAGGGGTCAGGGGGCAAGTATTTT.

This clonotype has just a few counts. The CDR3 reads CSVEGGGGYNEQFF. The CDR3 DNA sequence: TGCAGCGTTGAAGGAGGTGGAGGCTACAATGAGCAGTTCTTC. V usage is TRBV29-1 and J usage is TRBJ2-1; tentatively, D is TRBD2 (5 bases). The V end lost 1 base, the J end lost 3 bases, and 10 bases lay between the germline ends. Germline-derived CDR1 and CDR2 are SQVTM and ANQGSEA. The CDR3 has 14 residues.

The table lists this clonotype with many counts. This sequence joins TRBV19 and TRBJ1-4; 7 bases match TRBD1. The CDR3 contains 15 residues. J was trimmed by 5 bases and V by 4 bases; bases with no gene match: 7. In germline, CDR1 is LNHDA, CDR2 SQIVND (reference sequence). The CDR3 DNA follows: TGTGCCAGTAGTACAAGACAGGGATGGAATGAAAAACTGTTTTTT. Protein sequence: CASSTRQGWNEKLFF. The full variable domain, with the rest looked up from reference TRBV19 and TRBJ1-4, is DGGITQSPKYLFRKEGQNVTLSCEQNLNHDAMYWYRQDPGQGLRLIYYSQIVNDFQKGDIAEGYSVSREKKESFPLTVTSAQKNPTAFYLCASSTRQGWNEKLFFGSGTQLSVL.

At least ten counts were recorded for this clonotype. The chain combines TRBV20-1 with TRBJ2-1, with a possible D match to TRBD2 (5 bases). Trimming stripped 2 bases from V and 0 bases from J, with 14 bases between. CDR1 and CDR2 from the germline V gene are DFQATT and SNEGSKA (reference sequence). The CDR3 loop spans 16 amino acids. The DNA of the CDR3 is TGCAGTGCTAGAAAAAGCGGCCTAAGCTCCTACAATGAGCAGTTCTTC. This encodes CSARKSGLSSYNEQFF.

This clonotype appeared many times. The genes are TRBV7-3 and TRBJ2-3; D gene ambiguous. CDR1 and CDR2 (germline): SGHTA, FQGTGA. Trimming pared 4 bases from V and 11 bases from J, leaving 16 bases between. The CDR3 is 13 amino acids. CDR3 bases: TGTGCCAGCAGCTCAGGAAGGGATGTTGGGCAGTATTTT. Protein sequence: CASSSGRDVGQYF.